This T cell receptor (beta chain) was captured by sequencing in a study of siplizumab effects on memory and regulatory T cells. Overall study results and limits: Significant reduction of alloreactive sequences traceable to unstimulated CD4+ memory cells was observed with siplizumab. Memory cells seemed less diverse than naive T cells, which seemed major alloresponse contributors.

With regard to this clone: Its antigen remains unidentified.

About 10^5 TCR templates were assayed per sample. Repertoires were generated with immunoSEQ multiplex PCR, while TCRdb's copy carries only in-frame clones and drops some. The table lists over 100,000 clones, about 93% of them singletons, with 0.62% in the top ten. Germline V gene data show CDR1 as ENHRY and CDR2 as SYGVKD. Trimming pared 4 bases from V and 0 bases from J, leaving 6 bases between. CDR3 size: 13 residues. This receptor was obtained from a human donor in good health. Specimen: Tregs sorted from blood. The rearrangement uses TRBV10-3 and TRBJ1-2; no firm D call. The CDR3 DNA sequence: TGTGCCATCAGTGCGGATGCTAACTATGGCTACACCTTC. Its protein is CAISADANYGYTF.